A single sample gave rise to the 29 T cell receptor beta chains below, sequenced in a study of persistence of HIV-infected CD4 T cells (dated by TCRdb to about 2020). The treatment or condition label corresponds to: suppressive antiretroviral therapy. A pool of overlapping 15-mer peptides from HIV-1 Gag, at 1 ug per peptide per mL, was used to stimulate the cells. Responding CD4+ T cells were sorted on the basis of upregulation of both CD40 ligand and CD69. The immunoSEQ hsTCRB assay version 4 in survey mode was used to sequence TCRbeta repertoires from genomic DNA. Entries here come from immuneACCESS through TCRdb and include only in-frame sequences with V and J called. Some clones fail to appear in such tables; in the studies checked, an unresolved V gene covers under half of the shortfall, and the cause of the remainder is unknown. The sample yields 24,000 or so clones; around 74% were counted once. Clones ranked in the top ten supply roughly 1.9% of the sample.

Their antigen targets remain unknown. This specimen was CD4+ T cells sorted from PBMCs after 18-hour stimulation, taken from a patient who received antiretroviral therapy. According to the study, the label for this sample's cell subset or site signals: CD40L+CD69+ CD4 T cells responding to HIV-1 Gag peptides. Source of these receptors: an adult man with HIV who was CMV-seropositive.

The chain is built from TRBV4-2 and TRBJ1-1; TRBD1 matches 7 bases. The CDR3 sequence is 16 residues long. CDR1 is LGHNA and CDR2 is YNFKEQ in the germline V gene. The V and J ends lost 1 base and 5 bases, in that order; junction bases with no gene match: 10. The CDR3 DNA follows: TGTGCCAGCAGCCAAGCCTACCGACAGGGTCTGACTGAAGCTTTCTTT. It codes for CASSQAYRQGLTEAFF.

The chain employs TRBV19 and TRBJ2-1; D possibly corresponds to TRBD2 (7 bases). CDR1 LNHDA and CDR2 SQIVND come from the germline V gene (reference sequence). V shed 3 bases and J shed 10 bases, with 16 bases lying between them. The CDR3 is made up of 14 amino acids. The CDR3 bases are TGTGCCAGTAGTATCACTTGGGGGGGGCCAGAGCAGTTCTTC. This codes for CASSITWGGPEQFF.

The rearrangement uses TRBV11-2 and TRBJ1-2; D is undetermined. The CDR3 length is 13 residues. Germline lookup yields CDR1 SGHAT and CDR2 FQNNGV. V lost 4 bases to trimming and J lost 0 bases, with 6 bases between them. The CDR3 loop reads CASSSLANYGYTF. Here the CDR3 DNA reads TGTGCCAGCAGCTCGTTAGCTAACTATGGCTACACCTTC.

The chain's CDR3 is CASSLEGARVDTQYF. CDR3 DNA: TGCGCCAGCAGCTTGGAGGGGGCGCGGGTAGATACGCAGTATTTT. The chain joins TRBV5-1 to TRBJ2-3; 7 bases fit TRBD1. Trimming removed 0 bases from V and 5 bases from J; junction bases left unmatched: 6. Germline lookup yields CDR1 SGHRS and CDR2 YFSETQ. The CDR3 sequence is 15 residues long. The variable domain in full, completed from reference TRBV5-1 and TRBJ2-3, reads KAGVTQTPRYLIKTRGQQVTLSCSPISGHRSVSWYQQTPGQGLQFLFEYFSETQRNKGNFPGRFSGRQFSNSRSEMNVSTLELGDSALYLCASSLEGARVDTQYFGPGTRLTVL.

The chain is built from TRBV18 and TRBJ1-6, with D possibly being TRBD1 (5 bases). Germline V gives CDR1 KGHSH, CDR2 LQKENI. Trimming took off 5 bases at V and 6 bases at J, with 14 bases between the two ends. The CDR3 is 15 amino acids. The CDR3 here is CASSNDRGRNSPLHF. CDR3 nucleotides: TGTGCCAGCTCAAATGACCGGGGACGTAATTCACCCCTCCACTTT.

The chain combines TRBV19 with TRBJ1-3; 7 nucleotides line up with TRBD1. The CDR3 covers 15 residues. The V gene's germline CDR1 is LNHDA and CDR2 SQIVND (reference sequence). J was trimmed by 9 bases and V by 4 bases; bases with no gene match: 12. CDR3 region: CASSNRDSGVRTIYF. The CDR3 nucleotides read TGTGCCAGTAGTAACCGGGACAGCGGAGTCCGCACCATATATTTT.

V gene TRBV9 combines with J gene TRBJ2-2, with a possible D match to TRBD1 (6 bases). CDR1 is SGDLS, CDR2 YYNGEE, per germline. The length of the CDR3 is 16 residues. V lost 0 bases to trimming and J lost 5 bases, with 14 bases between them. CDR3 protein: CASSVGGRLRTGELFF. Written as DNA, the CDR3 is TGTGCCAGCAGCGTAGGGGGGCGCTTACGTACCGGGGAGCTGTTTTTT.

The rearrangement links TRBV5-1 to TRBJ2-1; TRBD1 matches 7 bases. The germline V gene encodes CDR1 SGHRS and CDR2 YFSETQ. The ends lost 3 bases at V and 7 bases at J; junction bases unmatched: 10. The CDR3 contains 15 residues. The CDR3 protein is CASSSLRQGTNEQFF. In DNA, the CDR3 is TGCGCCAGCAGCTCTTTGAGACAGGGTACAAATGAGCAGTTCTTC.

The genes are TRBV15 and TRBJ1-2; 12 bases map to TRBD1. The CDR3 is made up of 17 amino acids. Trimming cost V 1 base and J 4 bases; bases outside gene matches: 7. Germline V lookup: CDR1 LNHNV, CDR2 YYDKDF (reference sequence). This CDR3 is CATSRGGGTGGPYGYTF. Written as DNA, the CDR3 is TGTGCCACCAGCAGAGGCGGCGGGACAGGGGGCCCCTATGGCTACACCTTC.

Points on this clone: Other DNA sequences in the sample encode the same CDR3. The rearrangement joins TRBV24-1 to TRBJ2-3; no firm D call. The CDR3 is 12 residues long. Trimming removed 5 bases at V and 0 bases at J, with 2 bases between. CDR1 and CDR2 from the germline V gene are KGHDR and SFDVKD. The CDR3 DNA is TGTGCCACCAGTGGAAGCACAGATACGCAGTATTTT. Protein product: CATSGSTDTQYF.

V gene TRBV18 combines with J gene TRBJ1-1; 9 nucleotides agree with TRBD1. The CDR3 runs to 16 residues. Per the germline V gene, CDR1 is KGHSH and CDR2 is LQKENI. V gave up 6 bases and J gave up 2 bases; unmatched junction bases: 10. CDR3 loop: CASSPTGGADNTEAFF. The CDR3 DNA sequence: TGTGCCAGCTCGCCCACAGGGGGCGCGGATAACACTGAAGCTTTCTTT.

The chain is built from TRBV3-1 (or the pseudogene TRBV3-2) and TRBJ1-1; D is possibly TRBD1 (6 bases). V was trimmed by 8 bases and J by 1 base, leaving 14 bases between them. This CDR3 is 14 amino acids long. Germline CDR1 is LGHDT and CDR2 is YNNKEL (reference sequence). The CDR3 region is CASRSGTSNTEAFF. Written as DNA, the CDR3 is TGTGCCAGCCGCTCCGGGACATCGAACACTGAAGCTTTCTTT.

The chain employs TRBV7-3 and TRBJ2-2, with a weak D call TRBD1 (6 bases). The V gene lost 5 bases and the J gene lost 5 bases, with 9 bases spanning the gap. The germline gives CDR1 SGHTA, CDR2 FQGTGA. The CDR3 consists of 13 residues. The CDR3 DNA is TGTGCCAGCAGCCGTACAGGGACCGGGGAGCTGTTTTTT. Amino acid sequence: CASSRTGTGELFF.

The chain uses TRBV5-8 and TRBJ1-3; D is unclear. Deletions cut 6 bases from V and 3 bases from J, with 13 bases between. The CDR3 contains 14 residues. CDR1 SGHTS and CDR2 YDEGEE come from the germline V gene. Here the CDR3 DNA reads TGTGCCAGCAAGGCGGACTTAAGTGGAAACACCATATATTTT. Translating it yields CASKADLSGNTIYF.

The genes are TRBV4-2 and TRBJ1-4; the D is unclear. Trimming left V 0 bases short and J 5 bases short, with 10 bases between. This CDR3 comprises 15 residues. Germline CDR1 reads LGHNA; CDR2 reads YNFKEQ. CDR3 nucleotide sequence: TGTGCCAGCAGCCAAGAGGTACAGAAAAATGAAAAACTGTTTTTT. It specifies CASSQEVQKNEKLFF.

The chain employs TRBV5-1 and TRBJ1-2; perhaps TRBD1 as D (5 bases). CDR3 length: 13 amino acids. Germline lookup yields CDR1 SGHRS and CDR2 YFSETQ. Deletions cut 0 bases from V and 7 bases from J, with 10 bases between. CDR3: CASSLDGGSGYTF. The CDR3, as DNA: TGCGCCAGCAGCTTGGACGGGGGTAGTGGCTACACCTTC.

The chain carries TRBV5-1 and TRBJ2-3, with 7 positions matching TRBD1. The V gene's germline CDR1 is SGHRS and CDR2 YFSETQ. With V trimmed by 4 bases and J by 5 bases, 7 bases remained unmatched. The CDR3 loop spans 14 amino acids. The CDR3 DNA reads TGCGCCAGCAGCAAACAGGGGTCTAAAGATACGCAGTATTTT. Protein sequence: CASSKQGSKDTQYF.

This clone was seen a few times. This chain joins TRBV2 and TRBJ1-1; no firm D call. The V and J ends lost 6 bases and 7 bases respectively, with 15 bases between them. The CDR3 runs 13 residues. From germline, CDR1 is SNHLY and CDR2 FYNNEI. The CDR3, as DNA: TGTGCCAGCAGGTGGACCTTAATCGGTGAAGCTTTCTTT. It codes for CASRWTLIGEAFF.

This CDR3 is CASSEIPGYGYTF. DNA of the CDR3: TGTGCCAGCAGTGAAATACCAGGCTATGGCTACACCTTC. This chain joins TRBV6-1 and TRBJ1-2; D is uncertain. Germline values: CDR1 MNHNS, CDR2 SASEGT. The length of the CDR3 is 13 residues. V was shortened by 2 bases and J by 4 bases, with 8 bases between the two germline ends.

This clone was seen only a few times. This sample includes further DNA sequences coding for the same CDR3. The rearrangement links TRBV6-5 to TRBJ1-4, with a possible D match to TRBD1 (5 bases). There are 14 residues in the CDR3. Trimming pared 2 bases from V and 4 bases from J, leaving 8 bases between. Germline V gives CDR1 MNHEY, CDR2 SVGAGI. The CDR3 DNA follows: TGTGCCAGCAGTTACCGGGGCGGTAATGAAAAACTGTTTTTT. Protein product: CASSYRGGNEKLFF.

V is TRBV6-5 and J is TRBJ1-1; possibly TRBD1 for D (5 bases). The V gene's germline CDR1 is MNHEY and CDR2 SVGAGI. Trimming took off 7 bases at V and 7 bases at J, with 22 bases between the two ends. The CDR3 spans 15 residues. Written as DNA, the CDR3 is TGTGCCAGCAACCCCGTCCGGGGGGGGGAGTATGAAGCTTTCTTT. As protein: CASNPVRGGEYEAFF.

This clone is medium-sized by share. The V and J genes are TRBV6-5 and TRBJ1-5; 9 bases map to TRBD1. Germline assignment: CDR1 MNHEY and CDR2 SVGAGI. Trimming took 5 bases from V and 7 from J; bases not matched to a gene: 6. CDR3 length: 14 residues. Here the CDR3 reads CASSLQQGAQPQHF. The CDR3 DNA sequence: TGTGCCAGCAGTCTTCAACAGGGGGCCCAGCCCCAGCATTTT.

The chain is built from TRBV4-1 and TRBJ1-6, with a possible D match to TRBD1 (6 bases). The CDR3 is 15 residues long. Germline V gene data show CDR1 as MGHRA and CDR2 as YSYEKL. V lost 1 base, J lost 7 bases, and 11 bases lay in between. The CDR3 loop is CASSQARQGNSPLHF. For the CDR3, the DNA is TGCGCCAGCAGCCAAGCTCGGCAGGGGAATTCACCCCTCCACTTT.

The J gene is TRBJ1-1, the V gene TRBV29-1; D is possibly TRBD1 (5 bases). With 6 bases removed from V and 0 bases from J, the gap between germline ends came to 11 bases. Germline V gives CDR1 SQVTM, CDR2 ANQGSEA. This CDR3 contains 13 residues. This chain's CDR3 is CSVVTGVNTEAFF. CDR3 coding DNA: TGCAGCGTCGTCACAGGTGTGAACACTGAAGCTTTCTTT.

V usage is TRBV28 and J usage is TRBJ1-5, with TRBD1 as a possible D gene (6 bases). V shed 3 bases and J shed 6 bases, with 12 bases lying between them. The CDR3 runs 14 residues. From germline, CDR1 is MDHEN and CDR2 SYDVKM. In DNA form, the CDR3 reads TGTGCCAGCAGTTTGGGGGGGCGCGGTCAGCCCCAGCATTTT. Its translation is CASSLGGRGQPQHF.

This clone was counted only a few times. V usage is TRBV5-1 and J usage is TRBJ2-1, with TRBD2 identical over 15 bases. The CDR3 is made up of 16 amino acids. Germline CDR1 reads SGHRS; CDR2 reads YFSETQ. V trimming: 3 bases; J trimming: 9 bases; junction bases outside the gene matches: 7. The CDR3 loop reads CASSSGLAGGLSEQFF. As DNA, the CDR3 is TGCGCCAGCAGCTCCGGACTAGCGGGGGGGCTGAGTGAGCAGTTCTTC.

A single count supports this clone. V is TRBV7-2 and J is TRBJ2-2; D gene unclear. V was clipped by 2 bases and J by 0 bases, with 7 bases between them. The germline CDR1 and CDR2 sequences are SGHTA and FQGNSA. The CDR3 covers 15 residues. The CDR3 region has the DNA TGTGCCAGCAGCTTATTCGATACGAACACCGGGGAGCTGTTTTTT. Amino acids: CASSLFDTNTGELFF.

The chain uses TRBV18 and TRBJ2-3; D is unclear. The CDR3 runs 14 residues. The V and J ends lost 6 bases and 6 bases respectively, with 16 bases between them. The germline CDR1 and CDR2 sequences are KGHSH and LQKENI. CDR3 residues: CASSTVTYPDTQYF. The CDR3 DNA sequence: TGTGCCAGCTCTACCGTGACGTACCCGGATACGCAGTATTTT.

This clone was seen a single time. This sequence joins TRBV9 and TRBJ2-1, with TRBD2 identical over 7 bases. V shed 1 base and J 7 bases; nucleotides not matched to a gene: 5. The CDR3 is 14 residues long. Per the germline V gene, CDR1 is SGDLS and CDR2 is YYNGEE. The CDR3 DNA is TGTGCCAGCAGCGTACGGGACTACAATAATGAGCAGTTCTTC. This encodes CASSVRDYNNEQFF.